This TCR beta chain is drawn from a study of blood T cell repertoires in COVID-19 (dated by TCRdb to between 2020 and 2021). For context, the study as a whole: Samples covering the acute and convalescent phases of COVID-19 were provided by collaborators in the United States, Italy and Spain. HLA class I and class II types, where available, came from metadata supplied by the sample provider rather than from assay-based typing. The material from the prospective study consisted of cDNA or gDNA derived from T cells, B-cell-depleted T cells, or PBMCs. Subjects who had been exposed to COVID-19, were actively infected with it, or had recovered from it provided the deeply sampled blood TCRbeta repertoires that made up the dataset. Samples were obtained from the ongoing ImmuneRACE study (first 160 participants) and from some 1,300 subjects provided by 6 global collaborators. A de-identified subject ID, COVID-19 status, age in years and sex were almost always included in the sample metadata. A freely available public database, intended as a resource for researchers studying the immune response to SARS-CoV-2, is where the repertoires were released. What the study reported, not specific to this receptor: The amount of clinical and demographic metadata varied by source and participant and was provided uncurated.

TCRbeta CDR3 regions were amplified from genomic DNA by means of the immunoSEQ Assay, a bias-controlled multiplex PCR. Regarding the original processing steps: The number of nucleated cells in each sample was estimated from the amplification of reference gene primers within the assay. To quantify the absolute abundance of each unique TCRbeta CDR3 rearrangement, sequence reads were collapsed and filtered. For each sample, productive Simpson clonality was calculated as the square root of Simpson's diversity index across productive rearrangements. The source is immuneACCESS, and TCRdb retained only in-frame sequences with V and J called. Part of the clones is not carried over; for the studies checked, unresolved V genes explain less than half of this, and the remainder is unexplained. The V and J calls and clone size come from that table; D and trimming were worked out from the DNA. This sample lists about 250,000 clones; around 89% were detected once. The top ten hold just under 1% of the sample.

V is pared back by 2 bases and J by 1 base, with 15 bases lying between the germline termini. Reading the germline V gene gives CDR1 SNHLY and CDR2 FYNNEI. Measured from the cysteine to the phenylalanine, the CDR3 is 17 residues long. CDR3 DNA is the only sequence kept; it has 51 bases, read in frame from the first base. Another Seattle source contributed samples from volunteer blood donors who had recovered from COVID-19. Collaborating institutions collected whole blood in K2EDTA tubes following their own protocols. Collaborator samples were shipped for TCRbeta analysis as frozen whole blood, isolated PBMCs, or DNA extracted from either sample type. As concerns this clone: Its binding antigen is unknown. The sample holds no much larger clone one base away, and base qualities are not on file.

This chain is built from TRBV2 and TRBJ1-5; the D gene lacks a confident call. The sequencing input was peripheral blood. The receptor's source is a woman aged 35 to 49 who had recovered from COVID-19. CDR3 region: CASSERRPIRSNQPQHF. The bases are TGTGCCAGCAGTGAACGGCGGCCGATAAGAAGCAATCAGCCCCAGCATTTT. The full variable domain, completed from the reference TRBV2 and TRBJ1-5 proteins outside the CDR3, reads EPEVTQTPSHQVTQMGQEVILRCVPISNHLYFYWYRQILGQKVEFLVSFYNNEISEKSEIFDDQFSVERPDGSNFTLKIRSTKLEDSAMYFCASSERRPIRSNQPQHFGDGTRLSIL.